The rows below give T cell receptor beta chains drawn from one sample of a study of blood T cell repertoires in COVID-19. Profiled with immunoSEQ multiplex PCR; TCRdb holds only in-frame clones, not every one. Among around 180,000 clones listed, 88% were seen once. Sequenced material: peripheral blood. These receptors were taken from a woman in her 30s with acute or convalescent COVID-19. The CDR3 runs from the conserved cysteine through the conserved F or W. A D gene is named only where the DNA matches it firmly. Rows give clone size only sometimes, using once, few, many, or a class for an expanded clone.

j_call d_call v_call clone_size cdr3_aa cdr3_nt
TRBJ2-7 . TRBV10-3 . CATQTGTSSYEQYF TGTGCCACCCAAACAGGGACGAGCTCCTACGAGCAGTACTTC
TRBJ1-2 . TRBV29-1 . CSVAVSNYGYTF TGCAGCGTTGCAGTCTCGAACTATGGCTACACCTTC
TRBJ2-7 . TRBV5-4 . CASSLWGRVEQYF TGTGCCAGCAGCTTGTGGGGGCGAGTCGAGCAGTACTTC
TRBJ1-5 . TRBV28 . CASKRQYNQPQHF TGTGCCAGCAAAAGACAGTACAATCAGCCCCAGCATTTT
TRBJ2-7 . TRBV3-1/TRBV3-2 . CASSLFSSRGEQYF TGTGCCAGCAGCTTGTTTAGTAGTCGGGGCGAGCAGTACTTC
TRBJ1-2 . TRBV28 . CASRTSGGGGGYTF TGTGCCAGCAGAACGAGCGGGGGAGGTGGTGGCTACACCTTC
TRBJ1-3 TRBD1 TRBV30 few CAGTLRQGPGNTIYF TGTGCCGGAACCCTCCGACAGGGACCTGGAAACACCATATATTTT
TRBJ2-1 TRBD2 TRBV14 once CASSQERGTSGSGEFF TGTGCCAGCAGCCAAGAAAGGGGGACTAGCGGGAGTGGAGAGTTCTTC
TRBJ2-3 TRBD2 TRBV30 . CAWSSGLGSDTQYF TGTGCCTGGAGTTCGGGACTAGGGTCAGATACGCAGTATTTT
TRBJ2-7 . TRBV5-1 . CASSLEGQLSYEQYF TGCGCCAGCAGCTTGGAGGGGCAGCTGTCTTACGAGCAGTACTTC
TRBJ1-1 TRBD1 TRBV11-2 once CASRSTGTGDLNTEAFF TGTGCCAGCAGGAGTACCGGGACAGGGGACTTGAACACTGAAGCTTTCTTT
TRBJ2-1 TRBD2 TRBV11-2 . CASSMTSGSDEQFF TGTGCCAGCAGCATGACTAGCGGGAGTGATGAGCAGTTCTTC
TRBJ2-1 TRBD2 TRBV9 . CASSVGGGSGYNEQFF TGTGCCAGCAGCGTAGGCGGCGGGAGTGGCTACAATGAGCAGTTCTTC
TRBJ2-7 TRBD2 TRBV2 . CASQRESYEQYF TGTGCCAGCCAGCGGGAGTCCTACGAGCAGTACTTC
TRBJ2-7 . TRBV6-5 . CASTRDSYEQYF TGTGCCAGCACCCGGGACTCCTACGAGCAGTACTTC
TRBJ2-7 TRBD2 TRBV5-4 . CASSFRTSGSYEQYF TGTGCCAGCAGCTTTAGGACTAGCGGGAGCTACGAGCAGTACTTC